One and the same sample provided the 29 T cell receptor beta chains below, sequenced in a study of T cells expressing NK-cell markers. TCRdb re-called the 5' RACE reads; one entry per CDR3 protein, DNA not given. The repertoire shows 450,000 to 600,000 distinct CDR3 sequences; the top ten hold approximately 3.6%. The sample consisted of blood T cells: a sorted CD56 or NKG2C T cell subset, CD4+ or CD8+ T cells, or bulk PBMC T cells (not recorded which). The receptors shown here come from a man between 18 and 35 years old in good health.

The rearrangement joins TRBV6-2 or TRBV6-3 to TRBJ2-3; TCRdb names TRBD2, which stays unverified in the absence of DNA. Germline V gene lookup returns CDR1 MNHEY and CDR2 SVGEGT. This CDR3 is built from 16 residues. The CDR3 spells CASRTRLAGSADTQYF.

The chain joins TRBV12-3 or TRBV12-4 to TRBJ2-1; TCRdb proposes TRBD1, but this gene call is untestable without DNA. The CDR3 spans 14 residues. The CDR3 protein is CASRIEQGRHEQFF.

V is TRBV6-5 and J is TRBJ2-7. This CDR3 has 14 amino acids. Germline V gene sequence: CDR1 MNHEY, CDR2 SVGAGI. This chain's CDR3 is CASSYPDRSYEQYF.

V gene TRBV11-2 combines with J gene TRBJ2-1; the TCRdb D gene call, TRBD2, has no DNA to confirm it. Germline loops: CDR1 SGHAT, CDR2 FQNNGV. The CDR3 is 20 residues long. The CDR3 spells CASSRPEWTSGSGPYNEQFF.

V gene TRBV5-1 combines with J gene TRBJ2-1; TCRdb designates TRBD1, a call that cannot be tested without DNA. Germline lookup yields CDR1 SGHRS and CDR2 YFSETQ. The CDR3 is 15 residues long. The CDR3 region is CASSEGSRGFDEQFF.

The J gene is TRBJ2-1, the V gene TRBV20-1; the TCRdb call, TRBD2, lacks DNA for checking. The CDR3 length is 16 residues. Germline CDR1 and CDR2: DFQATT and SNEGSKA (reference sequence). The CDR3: CSARDPGTSGSPEQFF.

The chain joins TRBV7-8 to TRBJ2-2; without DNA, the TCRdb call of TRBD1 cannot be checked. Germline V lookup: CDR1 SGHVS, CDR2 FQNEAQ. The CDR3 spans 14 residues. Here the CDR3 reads CASSLGGEPGELFF.

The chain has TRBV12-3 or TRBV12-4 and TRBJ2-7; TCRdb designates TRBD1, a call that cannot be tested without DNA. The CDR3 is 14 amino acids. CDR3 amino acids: CASSPRTDYYEQYF.

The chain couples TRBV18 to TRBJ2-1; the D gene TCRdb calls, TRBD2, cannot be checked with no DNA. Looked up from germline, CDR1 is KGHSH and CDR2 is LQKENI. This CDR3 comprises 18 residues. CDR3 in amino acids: CASSPGREGPKSYNEQFF.

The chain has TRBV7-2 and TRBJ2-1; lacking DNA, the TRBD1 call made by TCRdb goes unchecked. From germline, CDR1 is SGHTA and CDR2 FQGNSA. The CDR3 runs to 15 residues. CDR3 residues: CASSPLTGGSTEQFF.

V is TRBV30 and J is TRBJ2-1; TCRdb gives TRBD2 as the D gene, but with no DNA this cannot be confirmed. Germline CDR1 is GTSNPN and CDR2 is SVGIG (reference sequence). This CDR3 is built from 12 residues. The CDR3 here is CACMTSVYEQFF.

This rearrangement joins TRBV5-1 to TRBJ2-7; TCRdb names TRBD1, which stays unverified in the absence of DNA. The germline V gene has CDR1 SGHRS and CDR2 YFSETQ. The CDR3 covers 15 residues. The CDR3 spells CASSQGQGANHEQYF. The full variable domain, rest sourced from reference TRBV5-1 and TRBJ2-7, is KAGVTQTPRYLIKTRGQQVTLSCSPISGHRSVSWYQQTPGQGLQFLFEYFSETQRNKGNFPGRFSGRQFSNSRSEMNVSTLELGDSALYLCASSQGQGANHEQYFGPGTRLTVT.

The CDR3 here is CSAGKTGLGETQYF. This chain connects TRBV20-1 to TRBJ2-5; lacking DNA, the TRBD1 call made by TCRdb goes unchecked. This CDR3 comprises 14 residues. Per the germline V gene, CDR1 is DFQATT and CDR2 is SNEGSKA (reference sequence).

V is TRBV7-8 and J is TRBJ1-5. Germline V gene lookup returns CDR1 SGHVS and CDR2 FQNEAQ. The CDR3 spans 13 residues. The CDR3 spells CASSSANQQPQHF. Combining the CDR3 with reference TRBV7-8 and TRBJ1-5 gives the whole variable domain GAGVSQSPRYKVAKRGQDVALRCDPISGHVSLFWYQQALGQGPEFLTYFQNEAQLDKSGLPSDRFFAERPEGSVSTLKIQRTQQEDSAVYLCASSSANQQPQHFGDGTRLSIL.

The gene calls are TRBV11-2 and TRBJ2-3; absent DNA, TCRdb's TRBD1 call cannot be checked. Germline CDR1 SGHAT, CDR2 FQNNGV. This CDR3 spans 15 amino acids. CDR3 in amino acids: CASSSRAQGWDTQYF.

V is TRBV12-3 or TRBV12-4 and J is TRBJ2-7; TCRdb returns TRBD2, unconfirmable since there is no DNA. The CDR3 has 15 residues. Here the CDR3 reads CASREGLASLYEQYF.

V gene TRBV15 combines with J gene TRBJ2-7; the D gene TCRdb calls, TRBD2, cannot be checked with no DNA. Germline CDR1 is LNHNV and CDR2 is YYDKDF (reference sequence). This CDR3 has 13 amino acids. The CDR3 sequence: CATSTPSGYEQYF.

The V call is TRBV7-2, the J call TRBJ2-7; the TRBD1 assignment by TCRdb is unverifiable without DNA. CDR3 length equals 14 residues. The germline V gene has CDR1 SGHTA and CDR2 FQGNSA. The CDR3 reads CASSSRQGVYEQYF.

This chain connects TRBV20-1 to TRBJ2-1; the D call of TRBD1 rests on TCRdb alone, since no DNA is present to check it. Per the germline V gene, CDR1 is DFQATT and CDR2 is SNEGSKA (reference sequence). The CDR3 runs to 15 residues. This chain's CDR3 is CSAPRPGGSYNEQFF.

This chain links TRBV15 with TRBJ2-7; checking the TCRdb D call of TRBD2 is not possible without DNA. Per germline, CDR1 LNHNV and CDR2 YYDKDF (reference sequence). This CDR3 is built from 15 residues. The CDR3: CATGRTSGAAYEQYF.

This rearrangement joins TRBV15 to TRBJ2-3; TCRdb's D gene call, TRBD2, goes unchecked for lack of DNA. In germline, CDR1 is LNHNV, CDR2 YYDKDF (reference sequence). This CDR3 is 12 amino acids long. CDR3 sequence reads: CATSRVAGYEYF.

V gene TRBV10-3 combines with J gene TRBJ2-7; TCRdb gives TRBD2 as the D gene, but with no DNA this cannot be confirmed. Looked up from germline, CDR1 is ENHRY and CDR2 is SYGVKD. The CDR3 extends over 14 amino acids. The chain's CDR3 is CATLPGGSVSEQYF.

The CDR3 protein is CASSGTLRGEKLFF. The chain recombines TRBV28 with TRBJ1-4; TCRdb designates TRBD1, a call that cannot be tested without DNA. The V gene's germline CDR1 is MDHEN and CDR2 SYDVKM. The CDR3 is 14 amino acids.

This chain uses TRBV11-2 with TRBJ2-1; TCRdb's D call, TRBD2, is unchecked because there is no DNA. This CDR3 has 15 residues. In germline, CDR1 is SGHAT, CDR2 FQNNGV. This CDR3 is CASSPLSAGLNEQFF.

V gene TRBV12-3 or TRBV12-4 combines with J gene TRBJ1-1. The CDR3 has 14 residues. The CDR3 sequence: CASSLGLENTEAFF.

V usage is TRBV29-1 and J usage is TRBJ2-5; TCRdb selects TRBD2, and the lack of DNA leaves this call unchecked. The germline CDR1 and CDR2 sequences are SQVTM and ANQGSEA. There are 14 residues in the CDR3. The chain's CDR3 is CSAWRLAGGETQYF.

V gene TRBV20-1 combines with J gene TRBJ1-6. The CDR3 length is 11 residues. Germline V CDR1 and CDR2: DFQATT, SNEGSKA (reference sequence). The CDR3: CSARRQKPLHF.

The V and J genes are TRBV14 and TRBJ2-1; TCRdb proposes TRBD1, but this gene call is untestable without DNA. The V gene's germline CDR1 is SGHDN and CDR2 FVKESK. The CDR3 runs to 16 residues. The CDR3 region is CASSQGVGPPYNEQFF.

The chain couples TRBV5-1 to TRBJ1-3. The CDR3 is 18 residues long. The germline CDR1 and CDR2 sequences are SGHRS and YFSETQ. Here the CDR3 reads CASSLEAVGRGAGNTIYF.